These 6 T cell receptor beta chains were sequenced from one sample in a study of Graves' ophthalmopathy and Graves' hyperthyroidism (dated by TCRdb to the late 2010s). The sequencer was an Illumina HiSeq 2000. For repertoire sequencing, TCR beta CDR3 regions were amplified from RNA transcripts. The first round was an RT-PCR using HTBI primers with the Qiagen OneStep RT-PCR kit, and this first round was followed by a second-round multiplex PCR, then size selection and purification. Starting from the raw public reads, TCRdb applied fastp trimming at Q25, assembled clones with MiXCR and retained in-frame beta chains. Merged by CDR3 protein, the rows form single entries marked with the most common genes and DNA. Within this sample are 200,000 to 250,000 distinct CDR3 sequences, with 20% to 25% of them counted one time only. The ten largest make up roughly 44% of the sample. Sequencing was carried out using peripheral blood. These receptors were collected from a woman aged 50 to 60 with Graves' ophthalmopathy. Donor details come from another sample of the same person, matched by shared clones.

This clonotype appeared many times. This chain connects TRBV7-9 to TRBJ2-5; D not resolved. In germline, CDR1 is SEHNR, CDR2 FQNEAQ (reference sequence). Between the trimmed V and J ends, which lost 4 bases and 5 bases, there was a span of 8 bases. The CDR3 extends over 12 amino acids. For the CDR3, the DNA is TGTGCCAGCAGCTCGGAGAGGGAGACCCAGTACTTC. It codes for CASSSERETQYF.

This clonotype was seen repeatedly, ten times or more. The rearrangement joins TRBV12-3 or TRBV12-4 to TRBJ2-4, with a possible D match to TRBD2 (5 bases). This CDR3 is built from 16 residues. V was clipped by 6 bases and J by 0 bases, with 15 bases between them. In DNA form, the CDR3 reads TGTGCCAGCAGCGCCGTCGGGATTCTAGCCAAAAACATTCAGTACTTC. It specifies CASSAVGILAKNIQYF.

There are many counts of this clonotype. This rearrangement joins TRBV19 to TRBJ1-1, with D perhaps matching TRBD1 (5 bases). The CDR3 totals 14 residues. Germline V gene sequence: CDR1 LNHDA, CDR2 SQIVND (reference sequence). Trimming took off 5 bases at V and 5 bases at J, with 15 bases between the two ends. The CDR3 spells CASSPGRLGTEAFF. Here the CDR3 DNA reads TGTGCCAGTAGTCCAGGGCGCTTGGGGACTGAAGCTTTCTTT.

The V gene is TRBV24-1, the J gene TRBJ1-5; D not resolved. There are 11 residues in the CDR3. The V gene's germline CDR1 is KGHDR and CDR2 SFDVKD. The ends were cut back, 5 bases at V and 3 bases at J, with 1 base in the middle. CDR3 in amino acids: CATSANQPQHF. CDR3 in DNA: TGTGCCACCAGTGCCAATCAGCCCCAGCATTTT.

CDR3 sequence: CSASPAATQSYEQYF. The CDR3 bases are TGCAGTGCTAGCCCCGCAGCTACCCAATCCTACGAGCAGTACTTC. The chain couples TRBV20-1 to TRBJ2-7; unclear D gene. The CDR3 extends over 15 amino acids. Germline V lookup: CDR1 DFQATT, CDR2 SNEGSKA (reference sequence). V lost 3 bases and J lost 1, with 16 bases in between.

Ten or more counts support this clonotype. The V call is TRBV28, the J call TRBJ2-7; 7 bases fit TRBD2. The length of the CDR3 is 14 residues. The germline CDR1 and CDR2 sequences are MDHEN and SYDVKM. J gave up 4 bases and V 4 bases, and 7 bases lay outside the gene matches. The CDR3 DNA reads as TGTGCCAGCAGTTCCTGGAAGGGAGGGTACGAGCAGTACTTC. Its protein is CASSSWKGGYEQYF.